Listed here are 15 T cell receptor beta chains from one sample, sequenced in a study of control samples from healthy donors and cancer patients. This table comes from immunoSEQ multiplex PCR, and its TCRdb copy is limited to in-frame clones, with some not included. The sample holds approximately 94,000 clones, roughly nine tenths seen once. The sample comprised blood. The receptors derive from a woman between 45 and 65 years old in good health.

CDR3: CASSPGGPASDTQYF. In DNA, the CDR3 is TGTGCCAGCAGCCCGGGCGGGCCGGCATCGGATACGCAGTATTTT. This chain links TRBV11-2 with TRBJ2-3; D possibly corresponds to TRBD2 (5 bases). This CDR3 region has 15 residues. V was shortened by 5 bases and J by 6 bases, with 18 bases between the two germline ends. Germline values: CDR1 SGHAT, CDR2 FQNNGV.

The chain joins TRBV2 to TRBJ2-1, with 13 bases aligning to TRBD2. The length of the CDR3 is 14 residues. CDR1 and CDR2 (germline): SNHLY, FYNNEI. The V and J ends lost 7 bases and 5 bases, in that order; junction bases with no gene match: 2. CDR3 nucleotide sequence: TGTGCCAGCAACGGACTAGCGGGAGACAATGAGCAGTTCTTC. It codes for CASNGLAGDNEQFF.

The V gene is TRBV2, the J gene TRBJ1-3; D is possibly TRBD1 (6 bases). There are 12 residues in the CDR3. Germline V gene lookup returns CDR1 SNHLY and CDR2 FYNNEI. The V and J ends lost 10 bases and 3 bases respectively, with 10 bases between them. CDR3 sequence reads: CANRVVGNTIYF. The CDR3 nucleotides read TGTGCCAACAGGGTTGTTGGAAACACCATATATTTT.

This clone was seen only a few times. V is TRBV2 and J is TRBJ1-1, with TRBD1 as a possible D gene (6 bases). Germline V gene sequence: CDR1 SNHLY, CDR2 FYNNEI. The ends were cut back, 6 bases at V and 3 bases at J, with 14 bases in the middle. The CDR3 is 14 amino acids. CDR3 protein: CASRKKQGHTEAFF. As DNA, the CDR3 is TGTGCCAGCAGAAAAAAACAGGGTCACACTGAAGCTTTCTTT.

The rearrangement joins TRBV6-4 to TRBJ2-3; 8 bases map to TRBD1. J lost 2 bases, V lost 6 bases, and 10 bases had no gene match. This CDR3 is built from 16 residues. The germline CDR1 and CDR2 sequences are MRHNA and SNTAGT. CDR3 region: CASSSNRGVPTDTQYF. The CDR3 coding sequence is TGTGCCAGCAGCTCAAACAGGGGGGTGCCCACAGATACGCAGTATTTT.

The chain uses TRBV5-8 and TRBJ2-5; the D is unclear. Trimming removed 6 bases from V and 2 bases from J, with 11 bases in between. Germline V gene data show CDR1 as SGHTS and CDR2 as YDEGEE. The CDR3 extends over 13 amino acids. This chain's CDR3 is CASKRIGQETQYF. CDR3 in DNA: TGTGCCAGCAAGAGGATAGGACAAGAGACCCAGTACTTC.

V and J are TRBV19 and TRBJ2-2; D gene uncertain. V gave up 3 bases and J gave up 5 bases, with 7 bases separating them. Germline CDR1 LNHDA, CDR2 SQIVND (reference sequence). This CDR3 comprises 13 residues. The CDR3 DNA sequence: TGTGCCAGTAGTATCTACCCGACCGGGGAGCTGTTTTTT. Protein sequence: CASSIYPTGELFF.

The rearrangement uses TRBV29-1 and TRBJ2-1; TRBD2 matches at 9 bases. This CDR3 has 18 residues. With V trimmed by 7 bases and J by 1 base, 17 bases remained unmatched. Germline V CDR1 and CDR2: SQVTM, ANQGSEA. CDR3 amino acids: CSGEGEVSGSGSYNEQFF. In DNA, the CDR3 is TGCAGCGGGGAGGGGGAGGTTAGCGGGAGTGGGTCCTACAATGAGCAGTTCTTC.

The V gene is TRBV18, the J gene TRBJ2-5; 9 positions match TRBD1. In germline, CDR1 is KGHSH, CDR2 LQKENI. V lost 6 bases, J lost 5 bases, and 7 bases stayed unmatched. There are 14 residues in the CDR3. The CDR3, as DNA: TGTGCCAGCTCCTGGACAGGGGCTCGGGAGACCCAGTACTTC. Protein product: CASSWTGARETQYF.

The chain joins TRBV30 to TRBJ1-3; D may be TRBD1 (6 bases). Looked up from germline, CDR1 is GTSNPN and CDR2 is SVGIG (reference sequence). Trimming took off 5 bases at V and 0 bases at J, with 20 bases between the two ends. CDR3 length: 17 residues. This CDR3 reads CAWVVLGADRSGNTIYF. The CDR3 nucleotides read TGTGCCTGGGTCGTTCTGGGGGCGGACCGCTCTGGAAACACCATATATTTT.

This chain connects TRBV20-1 to TRBJ2-1; maybe TRBD2 (5 bases). The CDR3 runs to 13 residues. The germline gives CDR1 DFQATT, CDR2 SNEGSKA (reference sequence). The V gene lost 3 bases and the J gene lost 4 bases, with 10 bases spanning the gap. The CDR3 protein is CSASGGLYNEQFF. The CDR3, as DNA: TGCAGTGCTAGTGGCGGGCTGTACAATGAGCAGTTCTTC.

This clone has only one observation. The CDR3 here is CASRRGGSYNEQFF. DNA of the CDR3: TGTGCCAGCAGAAGGGGGGGCTCCTACAATGAGCAGTTCTTC. This chain uses TRBV6-5 with TRBJ2-1; TRBD2 is a possible D gene (7 bases). Looked up from germline, CDR1 is MNHEY and CDR2 is SVGAGI. V was trimmed by 6 bases and J by 0 bases, leaving 9 bases between them. The CDR3 has 14 amino acids.

This clone was counted a single time. This chain connects TRBV7-6 to TRBJ2-2, with D possibly matching TRBD2 (6 bases). This CDR3 contains 15 residues. Germline loops: CDR1 SGHVS, CDR2 FNYEAQ. With 2 bases removed from V and 4 bases from J, the gap between germline ends came to 11 bases. As DNA, the CDR3 is TGTGCCAGCAGCTTACGCGGGGACGGCACCGGGGAGCTGTTTTTT. This sequence encodes CASSLRGDGTGELFF.

As regards this clone: Additional DNA sequences in this sample encode the identical CDR3. V and J are TRBV19 and TRBJ1-4, with 8 bases lining up with TRBD1. V dropped 4 bases and J dropped 5; count of bases not matched to a gene: 6. This CDR3 comprises 15 residues. From germline, CDR1 is LNHDA and CDR2 SQIVND (reference sequence). The CDR3 nucleotides read TGTGCCAGTAGTACCTCCGGGACAGGAAATGAAAAACTGTTTTTT. Translating gives CASSTSGTGNEKLFF.

The CDR3 nucleotides are TGCGCCAGCAGCTTCGAAGTAGCGGGCCATACGCAGTATTTT. Protein sequence: CASSFEVAGHTQYF. The chain recombines TRBV5-1 with TRBJ2-3; TRBD2 matches 7 bases. Germline assignment: CDR1 SGHRS and CDR2 YFSETQ. J lost 7 bases, V lost 2 bases, and 7 bases had no gene match. The CDR3 length is 14 residues.